This TCR beta chain was captured in a study of blood T cell repertoires in COVID-19. Concerning this clone itself: The same CDR3 is also encoded by other DNA sequences in this sample.

Trimming took 0 bases from V and 8 from J, leaving 7 bases between them. The CDR3 loop spans 13 amino acids. Germline-derived CDR1 and CDR2 are MNHEY and SVGAGI. Recruits, aged about 18 to 100 years, lived in 24 US areas. The assay was immunoSEQ multiplex PCR, and TCRdb's table has in-frame clones only and misses some. The sample lists about 210,000 clones, 75% to 85% seen once, with 4.3% in the top ten. Specimen: PBMCs or T cells enriched from blood (not recorded which). This TCR derives from a man aged 30-40 years with acute COVID-19. This rearrangement joins TRBV6-5 to TRBJ1-4; possible D gene TRBD1, 5 bases. The CDR3 here is CASSYSAGEKLFF. The CDR3 bases are TGTGCCAGCAGTTACTCCGCAGGGGAAAAACTGTTTTTT.